Below, 8 T cell receptor beta chains from the same sample are listed, as sequenced in a study of PD-1 blockade in classical Hodgkin lymphoma. The assay was immunoSEQ multiplex PCR, and TCRdb's table has in-frame clones only and misses some. Here the sample spans about 54,000 clones, 75% to 95% being singletons. Relapse after autologous stem cell transplantation occurred in every patient, and brentuximab vedotin exposure varied. This sample comprised peripheral blood mononuclear cells (PBMCs), obtained before the second cycle of nivolumab. All receptors derive from a human donor with classical Hodgkin lymphoma.

V is TRBV19 and J is TRBJ1-1; D gene unclear. CDR3 length: 13 residues. Germline CDR1 is LNHDA and CDR2 is SQIVND (reference sequence). Between the trimmed V and J ends, which lost 5 bases and 9 bases, there was a span of 16 bases. The CDR3 loop is CASSVDKGNQAFF. As DNA, the CDR3 is TGTGCCAGTAGTGTGGATAAGGGCAATCAAGCTTTCTTT.

The rearrangement uses TRBV30 and TRBJ1-3, with 8 bases aligning to TRBD1. Germline V lookup: CDR1 GTSNPN, CDR2 SVGIG (reference sequence). The CDR3 sequence is 15 residues long. Trimming removed 3 bases from V and 2 bases from J; junction bases left unmatched: 6. CDR3 region: CAWSPTGAPGNTIYF. The CDR3 nucleotides are TGTGCCTGGAGCCCGACAGGGGCTCCTGGAAACACCATATATTTT.

The chain recombines TRBV23-1 with TRBJ1-2; a possible D gene is TRBD1 (5 bases). TRBV23-1 is designated an ORF whose function remains uncertain. V gave up 4 bases and J gave up 2 bases, with 26 bases separating them. The CDR3 sequence is 19 residues long. The CDR3 region is CASSPPSPRHGALNYGYTF. CDR3 DNA: TGCGCCAGCAGTCCGCCGTCCCCGCGGCATGGGGCCCTAAACTATGGCTACACCTTC.

This rearrangement joins TRBV13 to TRBJ2-2; TRBD2 might be the D (6 bases). Germline values: CDR1 PRHDT, CDR2 FYEKMQ (reference sequence). Trimming pared 2 bases from V and 3 bases from J, leaving 13 bases between. The CDR3 contains 16 residues. Here the CDR3 reads CASSLSQRRDTGELFF. As DNA, the CDR3 is TGTGCCAGCAGCTTATCCCAGCGGAGGGACACCGGGGAGCTGTTTTTT.

For the CDR3, the DNA is TGTGCCAGCAGCTTGTCTCCGGGACAGGGGGTTACAGATACGCAGTATTTT. This codes for CASSLSPGQGVTDTQYF. This sequence joins TRBV7-8 and TRBJ2-3, with 11 bases matching TRBD1. The CDR3 covers 17 residues. The J segment lost 3 bases and the V segment lost 3 bases, leaving 8 bases of the junction unmatched. Germline V CDR1 and CDR2: SGHVS, FQNEAQ.

This chain connects TRBV6-4 to TRBJ2-3; weak D call: TRBD1 (6 bases). Germline V gene data show CDR1 as MRHNA and CDR2 as SNTAGT. The V end lost 8 bases, the J end lost 2 bases, and 11 bases lay between the germline ends. There are 13 residues in the CDR3. CDR3 amino acids: CASRGHSTDTQYF. CDR3 DNA: TGTGCCAGCCGGGGACATTCCACAGATACGCAGTATTTT.

This clone came up once. This chain links TRBV10-2 with TRBJ2-2; TRBD1 matches 9 bases. The V gene end was trimmed by 8 bases and the J gene end by 3 bases; junction bases not matched to a gene: 1. The length of the CDR3 is 13 residues. Germline V gene lookup returns CDR1 WSHSY and CDR2 SAAADI. The CDR3 sequence: CASRDRDTGELFF. For the CDR3, the DNA is TGCGCCAGCCGGGACAGGGACACCGGGGAGCTGTTTTTT.

This chain joins TRBV7-6 and TRBJ2-3; D not certain. The CDR3 extends over 12 amino acids. Germline assignment: CDR1 SGHVS and CDR2 FNYEAQ. V was trimmed by 3 bases and J by 7 bases, leaving 8 bases between them. This CDR3 is CASSFSLHTQYF. As DNA, the CDR3 is TGTGCCAGCAGCTTTAGCCTACATACGCAGTATTTT.